This TCR beta chain was obtained from a study of T cell responses to AZD1222 COVID-19 vaccine. Notes on the study in general: The study found Spike-specific TCR breadth and depth rose after two AZD1222 doses. Only five or six AZD1222 recipients were seropositive at baseline. Spike regions recognized by vaccine-associated CD4 TCRs spanned the protein, led by 160-218 and 743-854. Repertoires were sampled only after the peak T cell response.

As for this clone: Its specificity is unknown.

Only in-frame clones appear in the TCRdb table, and some are missing; sequencing was by immunoSEQ multiplex PCR. The sample lists around 130,000 clones, 91% occurring once. The V gene's germline CDR1 is SQVTM and CDR2 ANQGSEA. Trimming removed 4 bases at V and 0 bases at J, with 12 bases between. The CDR3 sequence is 14 residues long. The chain is built from TRBV29-1 and TRBJ1-1; D not resolved. Sequenced here: peripheral blood, sampled on day 0 of AZD1222 vaccination. The clonotype was recovered from an adult in good health. Here the CDR3 DNA reads TGCAGCGTTGGGTCGCCAATAATGAACACTGAAGCTTTCTTT. The encoded protein is CSVGSPIMNTEAFF.